The 9 T cell receptor beta chains below were found in one sample sequenced in a study of shared clonotypes between healthy human individuals. Measured with immunoSEQ multiplex PCR; TCRdb has only the in-frame clones, and not every one. The profile shows approximately 650,000 clones, around 95% of them singletons. Only CD45RO-negative cells positively selected for CCR7 counted as naive CD8 cells, so terminally differentiated effector memory CD45RA+ cells were excluded. Specimen: naive CD8+ T cells sorted from blood. These receptors all stem from a woman aged 25 to 45 in good health.

The V and J genes are TRBV28 and TRBJ2-7; D might be TRBD2 (6 bases). The CDR3 length is 16 residues. The germline V gene encodes CDR1 MDHEN and CDR2 SYDVKM. Trimming stripped 6 bases from V and 3 bases from J, with 21 bases between. Here the CDR3 reads CASSPRLGTDYYEQYF. For the CDR3, the DNA is TGTGCCAGCAGCCCCCGCCTCGGGACGGACTACTACGAGCAGTACTTC. Supplemented by reference TRBV28 and TRBJ2-7, the full variable domain reads DVKVTQSSRYLVKRTGEKVFLECVQDMDHENMFWYRQDPGLGLRLIYFSYDVKMKEKGDIPEGYSVSREKKERFSLILESASTNQTSMYLCASSPRLGTDYYEQYFGPGTRLTVT.

The V and J genes are TRBV5-4 and TRBJ2-7; possibly TRBD1 for D (6 bases). The CDR3 loop spans 13 amino acids. Germline V gene lookup returns CDR1 SGHNT and CDR2 YYREEE (reference sequence). V dropped 5 bases and J dropped 1 base, with 10 bases sitting between them. Here the CDR3 reads CASRPDSSYEQYF. In DNA form, the CDR3 reads TGTGCCAGCAGACCGGACAGTTCCTACGAGCAGTACTTC. The whole variable domain, remainder taken from reference TRBV5-4 and TRBJ2-7, is ETGVTQSPTHLIKTRGQQVTLRCSSQSGHNTVSWYQQALGQGPQFIFQYYREEENGRGNFPPRFSGLQFPNYSSELNVNALELDDSALYLCASRPDSSYEQYFGPGTRLTVT.

The chain has TRBV19 and TRBJ1-5, with a possible D match to TRBD1 (5 bases). The CDR3 extends over 14 amino acids. CDR1 is LNHDA and CDR2 is SQIVND in the germline V gene (reference sequence). Trimming stripped 1 base from V and 7 bases from J, with 11 bases between. The CDR3 DNA reads as TGTGCCAGTAGTATAGGGGGGGTTCCGCAGCCCCAGCATTTT. Translation gives CASSIGGVPQPQHF.

V gene TRBV27 combines with J gene TRBJ2-1; 7 bases are a match to TRBD1. Germline V gene data show CDR1 as MNHEY and CDR2 as SMNVEV (reference sequence). The junction had 3 bases not matched to a gene; V was cut back by 2 bases and J by 2 bases. The CDR3 runs 15 residues. This chain's CDR3 is CASSLIRGPYNEQFF. DNA of the CDR3: TGTGCCAGCAGTTTAATAAGGGGGCCCTACAATGAGCAGTTCTTC.

Remarks on this clone: Different DNA sequences within this sample yield the same CDR3. The rearrangement joins TRBV19 to TRBJ1-5, with D unclear. CDR3 size: 12 residues. From germline, CDR1 is LNHDA and CDR2 SQIVND (reference sequence). Deletions cut 5 bases from V and 1 base from J, with 3 bases between. CDR3 in amino acids: CASSYSNQPQHF. The CDR3 DNA is TGTGCCAGTAGTTACAGCAATCAGCCCCAGCATTTT.

The chain links TRBV27 to TRBJ1-4, with D maybe TRBD1 (6 bases). V lost 0 bases and J 5 bases, leaving 16 bases between the germline ends. Germline V gene sequence: CDR1 MNHEY, CDR2 SMNVEV (reference sequence). The CDR3 has 17 amino acids. The CDR3 region has the DNA TGTGCCAGCAGTTTATCGCAATCTAACAGGGCCAATGAAAAACTGTTTTTT. Protein: CASSLSQSNRANEKLFF. Based on the CDR3 plus reference TRBV27 and TRBJ1-4, the full variable domain is EAQVTQNPRYLITVTGKKLTVTCSQNMNHEYMSWYRQDPGLGLRQIYYSMNVEVTDKGDVPEGYKVSRKEKRNFPLILESPSPNQTSLYFCASSLSQSNRANEKLFFGSGTQLSVL.

The CDR3 coding sequence is TGCGCCAGCAGAACCGGGACTGATTACAATGAGCAGTTCTTC. It is translated as CASRTGTDYNEQFF. The chain uses TRBV5-1 and TRBJ2-1, with D possibly matching TRBD2 (6 bases). The germline V and J ends were trimmed by 5 bases and 4 bases, with 13 bases remaining between them. Germline V gives CDR1 SGHRS, CDR2 YFSETQ. CDR3 length: 14 residues.

V gene TRBV5-4 combines with J gene TRBJ2-7; unclear D gene. V lost 7 bases and J lost 2, with 19 bases in between. This CDR3 has 15 residues. Germline CDR1 is SGHNT and CDR2 is YYREEE (reference sequence). As DNA, the CDR3 is TGTGCCAGCGGGCTCAGACCAGGTGGAACCTACGAGCAGTACTTC. Translated, it gives CASGLRPGGTYEQYF.

This chain joins TRBV2 and TRBJ2-7, with D tentatively TRBD2 (6 bases). CDR1 is SNHLY and CDR2 is FYNNEI in the germline V gene. This CDR3 is 18 amino acids long. Trimming pared 4 bases from V and 0 bases from J, leaving 22 bases between. CDR3 DNA sequence: TGTGCCAGCAGTGGGGAGGAGCGGGCACCATTCCCCTCCTACGAGCAGTACTTC. It codes for CASSGEERAPFPSYEQYF.